This T cell receptor beta chain derives from a study of blood T cell repertoires in COVID-19. Study-level background: PBMCs, B-cell-depleted T cells, or T cells were the source of the cDNA or gDNA that made up the material.

This clone was counted a few times. Libraries were prepared by immunoSEQ multiplex PCR; TCRdb keeps only in-frame clonotypes and omits some of them. The sample contains around 300,000 clones, roughly 85% of which appear only once. This CDR3 spans 13 amino acids. From germline, CDR1 is MNHEY and CDR2 SVGAGI. V shed 4 bases and J shed 4 bases, with 8 bases lying between them. This sequence was found in a human donor in a cohort sampled during active COVID-19. Sequencing was performed on peripheral blood. This chain connects TRBV6-5 to TRBJ1-5; a weak D match, TRBD1 (6 bases). The CDR3 loop reads CASSFQGNQPQHF. DNA for the CDR3: TGTGCCAGCAGTTTCCAGGGGAATCAGCCCCAGCATTTT.